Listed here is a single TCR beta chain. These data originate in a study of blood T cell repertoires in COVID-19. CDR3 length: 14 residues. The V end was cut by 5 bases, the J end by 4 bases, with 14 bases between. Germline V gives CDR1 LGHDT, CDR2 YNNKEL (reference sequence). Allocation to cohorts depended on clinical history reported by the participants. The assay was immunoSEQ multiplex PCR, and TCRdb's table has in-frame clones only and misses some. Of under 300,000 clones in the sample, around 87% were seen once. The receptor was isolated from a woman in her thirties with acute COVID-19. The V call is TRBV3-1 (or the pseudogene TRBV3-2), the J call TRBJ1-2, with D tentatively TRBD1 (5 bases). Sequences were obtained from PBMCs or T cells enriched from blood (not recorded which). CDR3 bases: TGTGCCAGCAGCGCGGACACCCTTGGCTATGGCTACACCTTC. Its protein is CASSADTLGYGYTF.